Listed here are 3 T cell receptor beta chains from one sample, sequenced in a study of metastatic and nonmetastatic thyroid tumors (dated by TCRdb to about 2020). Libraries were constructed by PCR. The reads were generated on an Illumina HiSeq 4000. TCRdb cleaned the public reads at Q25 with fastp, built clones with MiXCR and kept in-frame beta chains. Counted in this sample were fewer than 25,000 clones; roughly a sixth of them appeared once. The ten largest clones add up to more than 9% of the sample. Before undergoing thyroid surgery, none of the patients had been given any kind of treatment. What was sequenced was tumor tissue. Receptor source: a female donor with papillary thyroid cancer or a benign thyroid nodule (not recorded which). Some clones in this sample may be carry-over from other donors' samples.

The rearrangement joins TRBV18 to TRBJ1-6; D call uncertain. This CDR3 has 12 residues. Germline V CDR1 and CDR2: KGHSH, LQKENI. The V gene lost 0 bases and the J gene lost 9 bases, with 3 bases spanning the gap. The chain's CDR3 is CASSPPGSPLHF. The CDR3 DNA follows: TGTGCCAGCTCACCACCGGGTTCACCCCTCCACTTT.

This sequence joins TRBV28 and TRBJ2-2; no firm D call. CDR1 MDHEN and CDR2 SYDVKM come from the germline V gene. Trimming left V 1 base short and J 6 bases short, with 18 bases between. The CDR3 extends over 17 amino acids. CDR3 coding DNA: TGTGCCAGCAGTTTATTGGGCCCTGGACCTAAGGCCGGGGAGCTGTTTTTT. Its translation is CASSLLGPGPKAGELFF.

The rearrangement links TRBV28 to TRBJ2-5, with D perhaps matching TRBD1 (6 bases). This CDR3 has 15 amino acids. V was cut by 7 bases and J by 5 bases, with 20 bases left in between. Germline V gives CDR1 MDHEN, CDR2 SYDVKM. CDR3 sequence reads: CASTPWFVQGETQYF. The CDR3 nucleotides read TGTGCCAGCACCCCATGGTTTGTTCAGGGGGAGACCCAGTACTTC.